The next 14 T cell receptor beta chains were all read from a single sample in a study of T cell responses to AZD1222 COVID-19 vaccine (dated by TCRdb to the early 2020s). This specimen's time point label, per the study, means: baseline before first vaccination. The library was obtained by the immunoSEQ multiplex PCR assay. TCRdb retrieved this table from immuneACCESS and kept in-frame rearrangements only. Not all clones are present; in checked studies, unresolved V genes account for under half, and no reason is known for the remainder. The sample includes some 160,000 clones, with 85% to 95% observed a single time. The leading ten clones occupy 4% to 5.5% of the sample. The sequences come from peripheral blood, collected on day 0 of AZD1222 vaccination. Source of these receptors: an adult in good health.

V usage is TRBV5-1 and J usage is TRBJ1-1, with a possible D match to TRBD1 (6 bases). There are 14 residues in the CDR3. Germline V gene data show CDR1 as SGHRS and CDR2 as YFSETQ. V was trimmed by 0 bases and J by 1 base, leaving 7 bases between them. The CDR3 nucleotides are TGCGCCAGCAGCTTGGACAGGGAGAACACTGAAGCTTTCTTT. Translated, it gives CASSLDRENTEAFF.

The V gene is TRBV11-2, the J gene TRBJ1-1, with a possible D match to TRBD1 (5 bases). The V end was cut by 5 bases, the J end by 4 bases, with 14 bases between. Germline V gene lookup returns CDR1 SGHAT and CDR2 FQNNGV. The CDR3 totals 14 residues. Here the CDR3 DNA reads TGTGCCAGCAGCCCGGGACTGTTGGCCACTGAAGCTTTCTTT. This translates into CASSPGLLATEAFF.

The rearrangement joins TRBV28 to TRBJ1-5, with D uncertain. CDR3 length equals 14 residues. Germline CDR1 reads MDHEN; CDR2 reads SYDVKM. The V and J ends lost 3 bases and 3 bases respectively, with 9 bases between them. The CDR3 region is CASSLSRNNQPQHF. For the CDR3, the DNA is TGTGCCAGCAGTTTGTCCAGGAACAATCAGCCCCAGCATTTT.

The J gene is TRBJ2-1, the V gene TRBV28, with TRBD1 identical over 10 bases. The junction had 7 bases not matched to a gene; V was cut back by 6 bases and J by 5 bases. The CDR3 totals 15 residues. In germline, CDR1 is MDHEN, CDR2 SYDVKM. This chain's CDR3 is CASRRGTGAHNEQFF. The CDR3 DNA is TGTGCCAGCAGGCGCGGGACAGGGGCCCACAATGAGCAGTTCTTC.

This chain joins TRBV7-3 and TRBJ2-1; 9 bases are shared with TRBD2. Germline assignment: CDR1 SGHTA and CDR2 FQGTGA. The CDR3 consists of 14 residues. The junction had 7 bases not matched to a gene; V was cut back by 6 bases and J by 7 bases. Written as DNA, the CDR3 is TGTGCCAGCAGGGGCGGGAGGGCCGGAAATGAGCAGTTCTTC. It encodes CASRGGRAGNEQFF.

The rearrangement links TRBV7-2 to TRBJ2-7, with 11 bases that match TRBD2. The CDR3 loop spans 15 amino acids. V dropped 5 bases and J dropped 4; count of bases not matched to a gene: 7. Germline lookup yields CDR1 SGHTA and CDR2 FQGNSA. The CDR3 sequence: CASSPQGTSGYEQYF. CDR3 nucleotide sequence: TGTGCCAGCAGCCCCCAGGGGACTAGCGGTTACGAGCAGTACTTC.

The chain has TRBV5-1 and TRBJ2-2; D is perhaps TRBD1 (5 bases). CDR1 is SGHRS and CDR2 is YFSETQ in the germline V gene. Trimming stripped 2 bases from V and 6 bases from J, with 11 bases between. The CDR3 has 14 amino acids. The CDR3 nucleotides read TGCGCCAGCAGCTTCCTAAGGGGTTCCGGGGAGCTGTTTTTT. Translated: CASSFLRGSGELFF.

The chain uses TRBV5-1 and TRBJ1-6; perhaps TRBD1 as D (5 bases). This CDR3 spans 13 amino acids. Trimming cost V 5 bases and J 8 bases, with 11 bases left between them. The germline gives CDR1 SGHRS, CDR2 YFSETQ. This CDR3 is CASRSTADSPLHF. The CDR3 DNA follows: TGCGCCAGCAGATCGACAGCCGATTCACCCCTCCACTTT. Based on the CDR3 plus reference TRBV5-1 and TRBJ1-6, the full variable domain is KAGVTQTPRYLIKTRGQQVTLSCSPISGHRSVSWYQQTPGQGLQFLFEYFSETQRNKGNFPGRFSGRQFSNSRSEMNVSTLELGDSALYLCASRSTADSPLHFGNGTRLTVT.

The CDR3 region is CASSPMGQGYTEAFF. CDR3 nucleotides: TGTGCCAGCAGCCCCATGGGACAGGGGTACACTGAAGCTTTCTTT. The rearrangement links TRBV7-8 to TRBJ1-1, with 10 bases lining up with TRBD1. Per germline, CDR1 SGHVS and CDR2 FQNEAQ. J lost 3 bases, V lost 5 bases, and 6 bases had no gene match. The CDR3 covers 15 residues.

This clone was observed a single time. The chain's CDR3 is CASSYYAGLETQYF. The CDR3 DNA is TGTGCCAGCAGTTACTATGCAGGGCTAGAGACCCAGTACTTC. V gene TRBV6-5 combines with J gene TRBJ2-5; tentatively, D is TRBD1 (5 bases). The germline CDR1 and CDR2 sequences are MNHEY and SVGAGI. The V end lost 1 base, the J end lost 4 bases, and 10 bases lay between the germline ends. The CDR3 consists of 14 residues.

The rearrangement uses TRBV7-3 and TRBJ2-7, with D unclear. This CDR3 spans 14 amino acids. Germline lookup yields CDR1 SGHTA and CDR2 FQGTGA. The germline V and J ends were trimmed by 3 bases and 2 bases, with 11 bases remaining between them. DNA for the CDR3: TGTGCCAGCAGCTTTGGGCCGTCCCCCTACGAGCAGTACTTC. Its protein product is CASSFGPSPYEQYF. Full variable domain (outside the CDR3, taken from reference TRBV7-3 and TRBJ2-7): GAGVSQTPSNKVTEKGKYVELRCDPISGHTALYWYRQSLGQGPEFLIYFQGTGAADDSGLPNDRFFAVRPEGSVSTLKIQRTERGDSAVYLCASSFGPSPYEQYFGPGTRLTVT.

The chain uses TRBV6-5 and TRBJ2-7, with 9 bases lining up with TRBD2. The CDR3 is 14 amino acids. J was trimmed by 3 bases and V by 5 bases; bases with no gene match: 5. Germline CDR1 reads MNHEY; CDR2 reads SVGAGI. For the CDR3, the DNA is TGTGCCAGCAGTCCGGGACTAGCCTTCTACGAGCAGTACTTC. Translated: CASSPGLAFYEQYF.

CDR3: CASSVRGEGVETQYF. Written as DNA, the CDR3 is TGTGCCAGCAGCGTAAGGGGGGAGGGAGTGGAGACCCAGTACTTC. This chain uses TRBV9 with TRBJ2-5; a weak D match, TRBD2 (7 bases). V lost 1 base and J 5 bases, leaving 15 bases between the germline ends. CDR1 and CDR2 from the germline V gene are SGDLS and YYNGEE. This CDR3 contains 15 residues. Filled out from reference TRBV9 and TRBJ2-5, the complete variable domain reads DSGVTQTPKHLITATGQRVTLRCSPRSGDLSVYWYQQSLDQGLQFLIQYYNGEERAKGNILERFSAQQFPDLHSELNLSSLELGDSALYFCASSVRGEGVETQYFGPGTRLLVL.

This chain connects TRBV9 to TRBJ1-1, with a tentative D call TRBD1 (6 bases). CDR3 length: 12 amino acids. CDR1 is SGDLS, CDR2 YYNGEE, per germline. V was trimmed by 0 bases and J by 8 bases, leaving 8 bases between them. The CDR3 DNA is TGTGCCAGCAGCGTAGACACAGGGGAAGCTTTCTTT. Protein product: CASSVDTGEAFF. Using reference TRBV9 and TRBJ1-1 for the parts outside the CDR3, the full variable domain is DSGVTQTPKHLITATGQRVTLRCSPRSGDLSVYWYQQSLDQGLQFLIQYYNGEERAKGNILERFSAQQFPDLHSELNLSSLELGDSALYFCASSVDTGEAFFGQGTRLTVV.